One sample yielded the 17 T cell receptor beta chains listed below, sequenced in a study of patients and donors after allogeneic stem cell transplantation. TCRdb fed the RT-PCR reads into MiXCR, producing one record per CDR3 protein. The table has some 880,000 distinct CDR3 sequences, about a sixth seen once. The source material was blood, either unsorted or a sorted T cell fraction (not recorded which). These receptors all come from a human donor who was either an allogeneic HSCT recipient or a stem cell or donor lymphocyte infusion donor (not recorded which). It is not recorded whose cells these are; they may come from a transplant donor.

The chain carries TRBV6-5 and TRBJ2-7, with a weak D call TRBD1 (6 bases). There are 14 residues in the CDR3. V shed 4 bases and J shed 6 bases, with 16 bases lying between them. CDR1 and CDR2 from the germline V gene are MNHEY and SVGAGI. The CDR3 DNA reads TGTGCCAGCAGTTCCGGGACAAAAGGTCGCGAGCAGTACTTC. Residues: CASSSGTKGREQYF.

This clonotype was detected ten times or more. The V and J genes are TRBV12-3 or TRBV12-4 and TRBJ1-1; weak D call: TRBD1 (5 bases). With 5 bases removed from V and 7 bases from J, the gap between germline ends came to 8 bases. CDR3 length: 11 amino acids. Here the CDR3 DNA reads TGTGCCAGCAGTGGGGGACTTGAAGCTTTCTTT. It yields the protein CASSGGLEAFF.

In its sample, this clonotype was seen many times. This chain links TRBV4-3 with TRBJ1-1; D possibly corresponds to TRBD1 (5 bases). The germline CDR1 and CDR2 sequences are LGHNA and YSLEER. The CDR3 covers 15 residues. The ends were cut back, 1 base at V and 5 bases at J, with 14 bases in the middle. CDR3 loop: CASSQASGGVTEAFF. CDR3 DNA sequence: TGCGCCAGCAGCCAAGCATCGGGGGGAGTGACTGAAGCTTTCTTT.

This clonotype was seen more than once but under ten times. The chain combines TRBV29-1 with TRBJ2-1, with D unclear. Germline CDR1 is SQVTM and CDR2 is ANQGSEA. CDR3 length: 13 residues. Trimming pared 4 bases from V and 8 bases from J, leaving 15 bases between. In DNA, the CDR3 is TGCAGCGTTGCTACCGGGCCCTTCGATGAGCAGTTCTTC. Protein: CSVATGPFDEQFF.

This clonotype was seen a few times. V gene TRBV12-3 or TRBV12-4 combines with J gene TRBJ1-3; D gene uncertain. This CDR3 has 16 amino acids. V was pared by 7 bases and J by 0 bases, with 16 bases between. CDR3 coding DNA: TGTGCCAGCACCCGGGAACAGCGACTCTCTGGAAACACCATATATTTT. Its protein product is CASTREQRLSGNTIYF.

The J gene is TRBJ2-1, the V gene TRBV6-1, with D perhaps TRBD1 (5 bases). This CDR3 contains 15 residues. Germline-derived CDR1 and CDR2 are MNHNS and SASEGT. V gave up 6 bases and J gave up 3 bases, with 15 bases separating them. CDR3 amino acids: CASRDYRTHYNEQFF. CDR3 DNA: TGTGCCAGCAGGGATTACAGGACCCACTACAATGAGCAGTTCTTC.

In nucleotides, the CDR3 is TGTGCCAGCCAGCCTGGGGATTCCTACGAGCAGTACTTC. Its translation is CASQPGDSYEQYF. This chain connects TRBV2 to TRBJ2-7; D is ambiguous. V was shortened by 8 bases and J by 1 base, with 12 bases between the two germline ends. Germline assignment: CDR1 SNHLY and CDR2 FYNNEI. The CDR3 covers 13 residues. The full variable domain, its missing parts supplied by reference TRBV2 and TRBJ2-7, is EPEVTQTPSHQVTQMGQEVILRCVPISNHLYFYWYRQILGQKVEFLVSFYNNEISEKSEIFDDQFSVERPDGSNFTLKIRSTKLEDSAMYFCASQPGDSYEQYFGPGTRLTVT.

This clonotype was seen more than once but under ten times. The genes are TRBV29-1 and TRBJ2-5; tentatively, D is TRBD1 (5 bases). Per the germline V gene, CDR1 is SQVTM and CDR2 is ANQGSEA. Trimming removed 1 base at V and 4 bases at J, with 19 bases between. The CDR3 runs to 16 residues. The CDR3 DNA reads TGCAGCGTTGAAGTAATACAGGCGAACAAAGGAGAGACCCAGTACTTC. As protein: CSVEVIQANKGETQYF.

The chain joins TRBV27 to TRBJ2-7; either TRBD1 or TRBD2 may fit D (5 bases each). V gave up 7 bases and J gave up 2 bases, with 24 bases separating them. The germline CDR1 and CDR2 sequences are MNHEY and SMNVEV (reference sequence). This CDR3 is 17 amino acids long. Here the CDR3 reads CASMPGRAYAGTYEQYF. CDR3 in DNA: TGTGCCAGCATGCCTGGGAGAGCTTACGCAGGGACCTACGAGCAGTACTTC.

This clonotype was seen more than once but under ten times. The genes are TRBV4-3 and TRBJ1-5; D is unclear. The CDR3 runs to 15 residues. The germline gives CDR1 LGHNA, CDR2 YSLEER. The V end lost 0 bases, the J end lost 5 bases, and 11 bases lay between the germline ends. The CDR3 region has the DNA TGCGCCAGCAGCCAAGAGAGGGAGAGACATCAGCCCCAGCATTTT. This encodes CASSQERERHQPQHF.

This clonotype was found a few times. This chain links TRBV7-9 with TRBJ1-4; possibly TRBD1 for D (5 bases). The CDR3 contains 15 residues. Germline CDR1 is SEHNR and CDR2 is FQNEAQ (reference sequence). Between the trimmed V and J ends, which lost 5 bases and 8 bases, there was a span of 18 bases. The CDR3 nucleotides are TGTGCCAGCAGCCTACTGCAGGGTTTGGAGGAAAAACTGTTTTTT. Amino acid sequence: CASSLLQGLEEKLFF.

V and J are TRBV3-1 and TRBJ2-3, with TRBD1 matching 8 bases. The CDR3 runs 16 residues. Germline V gene sequence: CDR1 LGHDT, CDR2 YNNKEL (reference sequence). Trimming cost V 5 bases and J 5 bases; bases outside gene matches: 12. In nucleotides, the CDR3 is TGTGCCAGCAGCGCTCAGGGGGCTTCCCGGGGAGATACGCAGTATTTT. It is translated as CASSAQGASRGDTQYF.

This clonotype has only a few counts. This chain uses TRBV20-1 with TRBJ2-5, with 8 bases that match TRBD2. There are 14 residues in the CDR3. V gave up 5 bases and J gave up 2 bases; unmatched junction bases: 7. Germline V gives CDR1 DFQATT, CDR2 SNEGSKA (reference sequence). CDR3 sequence: CSAGVTSEQETQYF. The CDR3 DNA reads as TGCAGTGCTGGGGTGACTAGCGAACAAGAGACCCAGTACTTC.

This clonotype has a handful of counts. The chain uses TRBV21-1 and TRBJ2-1; the table's D call, TRBD1, has no DNA check behind it. TRBV21-1 is recorded as a pseudogene. The CDR3 extends over 20 amino acids. CDR3 residues: CASSKEKGGKLESSYNEQFF. The CDR3 DNA is TGTGCCAGCAGCAAAGAGAAAGGGGGTAAACTAGAAAGCTCCTACAATGAGCAGTTCTTC.

In its sample, this clonotype was seen a few times. This chain uses TRBV10-3 with TRBJ2-7; D is tentatively TRBD1 or TRBD2 (5 bases each). With 0 bases removed from V and 3 bases from J, the gap between germline ends came to 12 bases. Germline lookup yields CDR1 ENHRY and CDR2 SYGVKD. This CDR3 contains 15 residues. CDR3 DNA sequence: TGTGCCATCAGTGAGTCAGGGACGGAGGTCTACGAGCAGTACTTC. Protein sequence: CAISESGTEVYEQYF.

This clonotype was counted between two and nine times. V usage is TRBV4-1 and J usage is TRBJ2-2; tentatively, D is TRBD1 (6 bases). Trimming removed 8 bases from V and 3 bases from J, with 16 bases in between. The CDR3 contains 15 residues. The germline gives CDR1 MGHRA, CDR2 YSYEKL. The DNA for the CDR3 is TGCGCCAGCGCTGGACTTACAGGGCACACCGGGGAGCTGTTTTTT. It encodes CASAGLTGHTGELFF.

This clonotype was observed a few times. The chain links TRBV20-1 to TRBJ2-7; weak D call: TRBD2 (6 bases). Deletions cut 2 bases from V and 4 bases from J, with 9 bases between. The CDR3 covers 12 residues. Germline V gene lookup returns CDR1 DFQATT and CDR2 SNEGSKA (reference sequence). The CDR3 DNA follows: TGCAGTGCTAGATTGGAGGGGTACGAGCAGTACTTC. Encoded protein: CSARLEGYEQYF.